Below, 8 T cell receptor beta chains from the same sample are listed, as sequenced in a study of shared clonotypes between healthy human individuals. CD45RO-negative CD8 cells positively selected for CCR7 made up the naive population, which excluded terminally differentiated effector memory CD45RA+ cells. Method: immunoSEQ multiplex PCR; TCRdb's copy keeps in-frame clones and lacks some. Seen here are nearly 600,000 clones, roughly 95% observed once, and the top ten hold about 0.11%. The sequencing sample was made of naive CD8+ T cells sorted from blood. The source of these receptors is a young woman in good health.

The V call is TRBV6-5, the J call TRBJ1-1; D gene unclear. With 4 bases removed from V and 8 bases from J, the gap between germline ends came to 11 bases. This CDR3 comprises 12 residues. CDR1 is MNHEY, CDR2 SVGAGI, per germline. Here the CDR3 DNA reads TGTGCCAGCAGTTTAGGTGACATGGAAGCTTTCTTT. Amino acid sequence: CASSLGDMEAFF.

The chain joins TRBV7-9 to TRBJ2-5; the match to TRBD1 covers 9 bases. With V trimmed by 6 bases and J by 4 bases, 3 bases remained unmatched. CDR3 length: 13 amino acids. Germline V gene lookup returns CDR1 SEHNR and CDR2 FQNEAQ (reference sequence). CDR3 in DNA: TGTGCCAGCAGTAGGACAGGGGCAGAGACCCAGTACTTC. Protein product: CASSRTGAETQYF. The full variable domain, in which reference TRBV7-9 and TRBJ2-5 provide the parts outside the CDR3, is DTGVSQNPRHKITKRGQNVTFRCDPISEHNRLYWYRQTLGQGPEFLTYFQNEAQLEKSRLLSDRFSAERPKGSFSTLEIQRTEQGDSAMYLCASSRTGAETQYFGPGTRLLVL.

The V gene is TRBV7-7, the J gene TRBJ2-7, with no clear D. CDR3 length: 12 residues. Germline V gives CDR1 SSHAT, CDR2 FNYEAQ (reference sequence). V was cut by 5 bases and J by 6 bases, with 11 bases left in between. CDR3 DNA sequence: TGTGCCAGCAGCCCCCCTACGGGCGAGCAGTACTTC. It yields the protein CASSPPTGEQYF.

This rearrangement joins TRBV25-1 to TRBJ2-1; D not resolved. CDR1 is MGHDK and CDR2 is SYGVNS in the germline V gene. The V end was cut by 4 bases, the J end by 0 bases, with 7 bases between. The CDR3 totals 14 residues. This CDR3 reads CASSAWDSYNEQFF. The DNA of the CDR3 is TGTGCCAGCAGTGCCTGGGACTCCTACAATGAGCAGTTCTTC. The full variable domain, completed using reference TRBV25-1 and TRBJ2-1, is EADIYQTPRYLVIGTGKKITLECSQTMGHDKMYWYQQDPGMELHLIHYSYGVNSTEKGDLSSESTVSRIRTEHFPLTLESARPSHTSQYLCASSAWDSYNEQFFGPGTRLTVL.

DNA for the CDR3: TGCGCCAGCAGGGTTAGCGGGAGGGCCTCACACGAGCAGTACTTC. Protein: CASRVSGRASHEQYF. This chain joins TRBV5-1 and TRBJ2-7, with 11 nucleotides matching TRBD2. CDR3 length equals 15 residues. Germline CDR1 is SGHRS and CDR2 is YFSETQ. V lost 5 bases, J lost 5 bases, and 9 bases stayed unmatched.

This sequence joins TRBV6-1 and TRBJ2-7; a weak D match, TRBD2 (5 bases). The CDR3 consists of 14 residues. Trimming removed 2 bases at V and 3 bases at J, with 11 bases between. Germline-derived CDR1 and CDR2 are MNHNS and SASEGT. CDR3 sequence reads: CASSETSPVYEQYF. The CDR3 DNA follows: TGTGCCAGCAGTGAAACTAGTCCGGTCTACGAGCAGTACTTC.

This clone occurred once. This chain joins TRBV27 and TRBJ1-5; D unclear. The CDR3 contains 14 residues. V lost 0 bases to trimming and J lost 4 bases, with 7 bases between them. Germline V gene sequence: CDR1 MNHEY, CDR2 SMNVEV (reference sequence). In DNA form, the CDR3 reads TGTGCCAGCAGTTTATCACAATTAAATCAGCCCCAGCATTTT. It codes for CASSLSQLNQPQHF.

J is TRBJ2-1 and V is TRBV4-1; 8 nucleotides line up with TRBD2. The CDR3 sequence is 14 residues long. In germline, CDR1 is MGHRA, CDR2 YSYEKL. J gave up 4 bases and V 5 bases, and 4 bases lay outside the gene matches. CDR3 bases: TGCGCCAGCAGCTCCCGGGGGGGGTACAATGAGCAGTTCTTC. Encoded protein: CASSSRGGYNEQFF.